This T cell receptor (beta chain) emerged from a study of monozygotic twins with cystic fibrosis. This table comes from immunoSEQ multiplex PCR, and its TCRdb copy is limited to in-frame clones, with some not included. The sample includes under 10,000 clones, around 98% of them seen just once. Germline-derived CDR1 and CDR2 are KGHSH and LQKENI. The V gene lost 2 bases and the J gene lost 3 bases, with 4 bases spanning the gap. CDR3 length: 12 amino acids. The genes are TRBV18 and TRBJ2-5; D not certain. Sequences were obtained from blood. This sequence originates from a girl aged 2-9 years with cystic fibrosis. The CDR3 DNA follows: TGTGCCAGCTCACCATTTGAAGAGACCCAGTACTTC. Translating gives CASSPFEETQYF.